This is a list of T cell receptor beta chains from one sample in a study of blood T cells in healthy people across ages. MiXCR, run by TCRdb on the 5' RACE reads, gives a single entry per CDR3 protein. The sample lists roughly 800,000 distinct CDR3 sequences; 58% were seen once. Sequencing was carried out using blood. The receptors stem from a man aged 25 to 40 in good health. The CDR3 runs from the conserved cysteine through the conserved F or W. The D gene is left open where the match is weak. Rows give clone size only sometimes, using once, few, many, or a class for an expanded clone.

V,size,D,J,DNA,CDR3
TRBV29-1,few,NA,TRBJ2-7,TGCAGCGGGAGGGGGAGCTCCTACGAGCAGTACTTC,CSGRGSSYEQYF
TRBV6-1,NA,TRBD1,TRBJ1-6,TGTGCCAGCAGTGTATACAGGGGAAATTCACCCCTCCACTTT,CASSVYRGNSPLHF
TRBV20-1,few,NA,TRBJ2-1,TGCAGTGCCCCCGGGGTTAGCGTTGACAATGAGCAGTTCTTC,CSAPGVSVDNEQFF
TRBV3-1,NA,TRBD1,TRBJ2-4,TGTGCCAGCAGCCAAGGACCAGGACAGGGAGCGAAAAACATTCAGTACTTC,CASSQGPGQGAKNIQYF
TRBV7-8,few,TRBD2,TRBJ2-5,TGTGCCAGCAGCTTAAGGCTAGCGGATGCCCAAGAGACCCAGTACTTC,CASSLRLADAQETQYF
TRBV13,NA,TRBD1,TRBJ2-7,TGTGCCAGCAGCTCGCCCCCAGACAGGGGTTCCGAGCAGTACTTC,CASSSPPDRGSEQYF
TRBV6-5,few,NA,TRBJ2-4,TGTGCCAGCAGTTACAGTCCGCAGTACTTC,CASSYSPQYF
TRBV30,NA,TRBD1,TRBJ2-1,TGTGCCCAGACCGGGGACAGGGGCAATGAGCAGTTCTTC,CAQTGDRGNEQFF
TRBV20-1,NA,NA,TRBJ2-1,TGCAGTGCTAGTGGCGGGGACTCCTACAATGAGCAGTTCTTC,CSASGGDSYNEQFF
TRBV6-6,NA,NA,TRBJ2-5,TGTGCCAGCAGTTACCAGGCGCGGGGATCAGAGACCCAGTACTTC,CASSYQARGSETQYF
TRBV4-2,NA,NA,TRBJ1-1,TGTGCGAGCAGCCAAGAAGGTTGGCGAGGAACTGAAGCTTTCTTT,CASSQEGWRGTEAFF
TRBV3-1,NA,NA,TRBJ2-3,TGTGCCAGCAGCCAAGTACGAGGACTGTACGGTGCCACAGATACGCAGTATTTT,CASSQVRGLYGATDTQYF
TRBV7-2,NA,NA,TRBJ1-4,TGTGCCAGCAGCTTAGTAGCGGGGCAGGATGAAAAACTGTTTTTT,CASSLVAGQDEKLFF
TRBV28,NA,TRBD1,TRBJ2-7,TGTGCCAGCAGTTCCAGGACAGGGAGCTACGAGCAGTACTTC,CASSSRTGSYEQYF
TRBV29-1,NA,NA,TRBJ1-5,TGCAGCGTCACACAGGGTACGGGCCAGCCCCAGCATTTT,CSVTQGTGQPQHF
TRBV7-8,NA,TRBD1,TRBJ2-5,TGTGCCAGCAGCAACACCTGGGACAGTAAACAAGAGACCCAGTACTTC,CASSNTWDSKQETQYF
TRBV7-6,few,NA,TRBJ1-5,TGTGCCAGCAGCTTAAGTGCCGGGAGTAGGAGCAATCAGCCCCAGCATTTT,CASSLSAGSRSNQPQHF
TRBV7-9,NA,TRBD1,TRBJ2-7,TGTGCCAGCAGCTCCCCCCGATTGGGACAGAACTCCTACGAGCAGTACTTC,CASSSPRLGQNSYEQYF
TRBV10-3,NA,NA,TRBJ1-1,TGTGCCATCAGTGAATCCCCCAAGAACACTGAAGCTTTCTTT,CAISESPKNTEAFF
TRBV29-1,NA,NA,TRBJ2-1,TGCAGCGTTGAATCGTTGGGGGGACCCTACAATGAGCAGTTCTTC,CSVESLGGPYNEQFF
TRBV3-1,NA,NA,TRBJ2-7,TGTGCCAGCAGCCAAGGAGTGGGCCCCTACGAGCAGTACTTC,CASSQGVGPYEQYF
TRBV4-2,few,TRBD2,TRBJ2-7,TGTGCCAGCAGCCAGTCTCTAGCGGGAAACTACGAGCAGTACTTC,CASSQSLAGNYEQYF
TRBV20-1,NA,NA,TRBJ2-3,TGCAGTGCTAGCCGAGCGGGACAAGGTGGAGCAGATACGCAGTATTTT,CSASRAGQGGADTQYF
TRBV7-9,once,NA,TRBJ2-2,TGTGCCAGCAGCGGAATGTTTAACACCGGGGAGCTGTTTTTT,CASSGMFNTGELFF
TRBV11-2,few,NA,TRBJ2-7,TGTGCCAGCAGCTTTGAGGGGGGAGCGGACGAGCAGTACTTC,CASSFEGGADEQYF
TRBV10-3,NA,NA,TRBJ2-2,TGTGCCATCAACTCAGGGGAGGACACCGGGGAGCTGTTTTTT,CAINSGEDTGELFF
TRBV7-9,few,NA,TRBJ2-3,TGTGCCAGCAGCTTAAGGATGGATGGCACAGATACGCAGTATTTT,CASSLRMDGTDTQYF
TRBV7-2,NA,TRBD2,TRBJ2-3,TGTGCCAGCAGCAGAAATAGCGGGAGCACAGATACGCAGTATTTT,CASSRNSGSTDTQYF
TRBV6-2/TRBV6-3,once,NA,TRBJ1-2,TGTGCCAGCAGTCCTGGGAATACCTATGGCTACACCTTC,CASSPGNTYGYTF
TRBV30,NA,NA,TRBJ2-3,TGTGCCTGGAGTGTATCGGCCGATACGCAGTATTTT,CAWSVSADTQYF
TRBV7-9,few,NA,TRBJ1-6,TGTGCCAGCAGCTTAGATCCGGGGAAGGTTTATAATTCACCCCTCCACTTT,CASSLDPGKVYNSPLHF
TRBV27,NA,NA,TRBJ1-2,TGTGCCAGCAGTTCTCGAGCGACTAACTATGGCTACACCTTC,CASSSRATNYGYTF
TRBV3-1,few,NA,TRBJ2-5,TGTGCCAGCAACGGTAGACCCCAAGGGGAGCAGTACTTC,CASNGRPQGEQYF
TRBV23-1,NA,NA,TRBJ2-3,TGCGCCAGCAGTCAATCGGGCAGGGGAATCCCAAATACGCAGTATTTT,CASSQSGRGIPNTQYF
TRBV20-1,many,NA,TRBJ2-1,TGCAGTGCTAGTCAAGGTTACAATGAGCAGTTCTTC,CSASQGYNEQFF
TRBV4-3,NA,NA,TRBJ2-2,TGCGCCAGCAGCCAAGAGCCAGGTTTCGGGACTGGGAACACCGGGGAGCTGTTTTTT,CASSQEPGFGTGNTGELFF
TRBV2,NA,TRBD1,TRBJ1-1,TGTGCCAGCAGGGACAGGGGCGCTGAAGCTTTCTTT,CASRDRGAEAFF
TRBV29-1,NA,TRBD1,TRBJ1-2,TGCAGCGTTGACGAGACAGGGGTGGGAGCTATGGCTGGCTACACCTTC,CSVDETGVGAMAGYTF
TRBV28,NA,NA,TRBJ2-7,TGTGCCAGCAGTTCGCATCTTACATCCGAGCAGTACTTC,CASSSHLTSEQYF
TRBV28,few,NA,TRBJ1-5,TGTGCCAGCAGTCTCCGGACACGCAATCAGCCCCAGCATTTT,CASSLRTRNQPQHF